Shown below are 5 T cell receptor beta chains from a single sample sequenced in a study of Ad26.COV2.S vaccination and SARS-CoV-2 variants. Sequencing was performed with immunoSEQ multiplex PCR; in TCRdb, only in-frame clones are kept and a portion is missing. Of hundreds of thousands of clones listed, around 92% are singletons. Treatment noted: about 20 received Ad26.COV2.S at low or high dose, single or two shots; roughly 5 received placebo; per-sample allocation not given. Sampling happened 63 days after the first vaccine or placebo injection. This material consisted of peripheral blood, taken in a trial of Ad26.COV2.S vaccine versus placebo. Receptors originate from a person between 18 and 59 years old who received the Ad26.COV2.S COVID-19 vaccine or a placebo.

The J gene is TRBJ2-2, the V gene TRBV4-3, with D hard to call. The germline V and J ends were trimmed by 0 bases and 1 base, with 12 bases remaining between them. Germline CDR1 is LGHNA and CDR2 is YSLEER. CDR3 length: 17 amino acids. The CDR3 reads CASSQEVVGMNTGELFF. CDR3 sequence (DNA): TGCGCCAGCAGCCAAGAGGTAGTCGGAATGAACACCGGGGAGCTGTTTTTT.

The chain combines TRBV11-1 with TRBJ2-7; D remains ambiguous. V lost 2 bases to trimming and J lost 5 bases, with 10 bases between them. Germline assignment: CDR1 SGHAT and CDR2 FQDESV (reference sequence). The CDR3 covers 13 residues. CDR3 amino acids: CASSLRWTDEQYF. The CDR3 DNA sequence: TGTGCCAGCAGCTTAAGGTGGACCGACGAGCAGTACTTC.

This clone was detected once. The chain combines TRBV19 with TRBJ2-7; TRBD2 agrees at 13 bases. The CDR3 loop spans 15 amino acids. V trimming: 5 bases; J trimming: 7 bases; junction bases outside the gene matches: 8. Germline V gene data show CDR1 as LNHDA and CDR2 as SQIVND (reference sequence). DNA for the CDR3: TGTGCCAGTAGTCCGGCGACTAGCGGGGGGTCTGAGCAGTACTTC. Translating it yields CASSPATSGGSEQYF.

To note about this clone: One end of the junction varies from germline; a read error may be responsible. The rearrangement joins TRBV2 to TRBJ2-6; D gene uncertain. Germline CDR1 and CDR2: SNHLY and FYNNEI. This CDR3 is built from 13 residues. CDR3 in amino acids: CASMYSGANVLTF. The CDR3 DNA reads as TGTGCCAGCATGTATTCTGGAGCCAACGTCCTGACTTTC. Using reference TRBV2 and TRBJ2-6 for the parts outside the CDR3, the full variable domain is EPEVTQTPSHQVTQMGQEVILRCVPISNHLYFYWYRQILGQKVEFLVSFYNNEISEKSEIFDDQFSVERPDGSNFTLKIRSTKLEDSAMYFCASMYSGANVLTFGAGSRLTVL.

This clone is a singleton in its sample. The rearrangement joins TRBV19 to TRBJ2-7; possibly TRBD2 for D (5 bases). CDR1 is LNHDA, CDR2 SQIVND, per germline (reference sequence). The CDR3 covers 14 residues. The V gene lost 4 bases and the J gene lost 3 bases, with 13 bases spanning the gap. Here the CDR3 reads CASSTEDGIYEQYF. DNA of the CDR3: TGTGCCAGTAGTACGGAGGACGGGATCTACGAGCAGTACTTC.